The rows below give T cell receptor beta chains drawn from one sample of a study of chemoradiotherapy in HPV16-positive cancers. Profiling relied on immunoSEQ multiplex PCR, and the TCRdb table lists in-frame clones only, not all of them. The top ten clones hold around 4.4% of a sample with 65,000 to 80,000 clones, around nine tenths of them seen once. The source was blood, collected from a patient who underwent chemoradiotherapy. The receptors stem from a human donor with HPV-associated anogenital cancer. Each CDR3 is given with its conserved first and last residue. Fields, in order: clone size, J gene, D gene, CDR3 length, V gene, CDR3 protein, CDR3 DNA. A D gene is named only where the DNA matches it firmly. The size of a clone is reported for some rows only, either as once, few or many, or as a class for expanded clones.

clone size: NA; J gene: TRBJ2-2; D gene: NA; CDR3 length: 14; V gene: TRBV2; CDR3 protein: CASNQGGEAGELFF; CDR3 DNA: TGTGCCAGCAATCAGGGAGGAGAGGCCGGGGAGCTGTTTTTT
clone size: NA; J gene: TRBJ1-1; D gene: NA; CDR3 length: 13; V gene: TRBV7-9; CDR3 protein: CASSLYGDTEAFF; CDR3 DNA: TGTGCCAGCAGCTTATATGGAGACACTGAAGCTTTCTTT
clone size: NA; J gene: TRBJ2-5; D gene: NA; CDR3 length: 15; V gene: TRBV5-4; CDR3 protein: CASSLGAGVQETQYF; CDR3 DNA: TGTGCCAGCAGCCTGGGGGCGGGAGTTCAAGAGACCCAGTACTTC
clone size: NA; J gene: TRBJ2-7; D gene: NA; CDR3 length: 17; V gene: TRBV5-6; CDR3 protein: CASTPSSTGKVAYEQYF; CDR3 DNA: TGTGCCAGCACCCCTTCCTCCACAGGGAAAGTCGCCTACGAGCAGTACTTC
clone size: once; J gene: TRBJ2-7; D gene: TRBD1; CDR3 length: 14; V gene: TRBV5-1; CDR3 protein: CASSYRAGGYEQYF; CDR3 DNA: TGCGCCAGCAGCTATAGGGCAGGGGGCTACGAGCAGTACTTC
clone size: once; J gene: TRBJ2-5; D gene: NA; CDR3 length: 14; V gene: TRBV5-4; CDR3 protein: CASSLRGRQETQYF; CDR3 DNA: TGTGCCAGCAGCTTGAGGGGACGCCAAGAGACCCAGTACTTC
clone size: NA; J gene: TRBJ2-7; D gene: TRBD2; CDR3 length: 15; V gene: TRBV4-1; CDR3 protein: CASSQEVAGVNEQYF; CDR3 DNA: TGCGCCAGCAGCCAAGAAGTAGCGGGAGTAAACGAGCAGTACTTC
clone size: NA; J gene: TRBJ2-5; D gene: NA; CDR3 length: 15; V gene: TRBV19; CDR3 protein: CASSSPGSPQETQYF; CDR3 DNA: TGTGCCAGTAGTTCACCTGGATCACCACAAGAGACCCAGTACTTC
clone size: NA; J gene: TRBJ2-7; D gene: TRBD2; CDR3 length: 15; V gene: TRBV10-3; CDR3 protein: CAIRSTSGGFYEQYF; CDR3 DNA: TGTGCCATCAGAAGTACTAGCGGGGGTTTCTACGAGCAGTACTTC
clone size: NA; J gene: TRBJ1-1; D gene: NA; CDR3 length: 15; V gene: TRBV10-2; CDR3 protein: CASVEGRVGSTEAFF; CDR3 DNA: TGCGCCTCTGTCGAGGGGCGGGTGGGGAGCACTGAAGCTTTCTTT
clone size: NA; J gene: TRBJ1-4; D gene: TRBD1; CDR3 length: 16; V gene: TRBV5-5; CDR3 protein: CASSFSWGQGFEKLFF; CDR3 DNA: TGTGCCAGCAGCTTCTCGTGGGGACAGGGGTTTGAAAAACTGTTTTTT
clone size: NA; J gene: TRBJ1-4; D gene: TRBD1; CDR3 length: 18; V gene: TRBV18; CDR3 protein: CASSRGQGALGYNEKLFF; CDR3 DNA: TGTGCCAGCTCACGAGGACAGGGGGCTCTCGGTTATAATGAAAAACTGTTTTTT
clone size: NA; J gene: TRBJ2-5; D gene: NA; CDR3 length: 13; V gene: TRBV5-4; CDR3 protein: CASSSQGGGTQYF; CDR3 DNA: TGTGCCAGCAGCTCTCAGGGAGGTGGGACCCAGTACTTC
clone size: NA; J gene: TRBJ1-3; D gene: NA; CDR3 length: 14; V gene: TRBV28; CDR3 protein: CASSLWGNGNTIYF; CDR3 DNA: TGTGCCAGCAGTTTATGGGGAAATGGAAACACCATATATTTT
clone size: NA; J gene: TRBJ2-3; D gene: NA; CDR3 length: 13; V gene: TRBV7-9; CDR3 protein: CASTLVGTDTQYF; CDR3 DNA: TGTGCCAGCACCCTCGTGGGCACAGATACGCAGTATTTT
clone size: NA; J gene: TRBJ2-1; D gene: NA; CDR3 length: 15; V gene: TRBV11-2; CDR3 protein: CASSLDQGSSNEQFF; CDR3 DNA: TGTGCCAGCAGCTTAGATCAGGGGTCAAGCAATGAGCAGTTCTTC
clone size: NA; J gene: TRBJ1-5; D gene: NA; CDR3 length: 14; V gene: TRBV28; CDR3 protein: CAISSGVMRQPQHF; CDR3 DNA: TGTGCCATTTCAAGCGGGGTAATGCGGCAGCCCCAGCATTTT
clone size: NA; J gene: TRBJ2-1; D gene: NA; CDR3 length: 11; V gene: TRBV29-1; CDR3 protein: CSVEDRNEQFF; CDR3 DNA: TGCAGCGTTGAAGACCGTAATGAGCAGTTCTTC
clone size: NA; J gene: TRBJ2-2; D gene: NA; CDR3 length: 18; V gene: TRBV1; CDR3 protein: CTSSHRTSGGTNTGELFF; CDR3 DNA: TGCACCAGCAGCCACCGGACTAGCGGGGGGACGAACACCGGGGAGCTGTTTTTT
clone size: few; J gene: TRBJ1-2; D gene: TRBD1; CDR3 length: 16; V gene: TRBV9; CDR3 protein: CASSPGGSGLNYGYTF; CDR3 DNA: TGTGCCAGCAGTCCAGGGGGATCAGGGCTAAACTATGGCTACACCTTC
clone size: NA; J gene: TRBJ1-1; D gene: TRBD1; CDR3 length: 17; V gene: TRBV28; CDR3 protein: CASSLPWGDRTNTEAFF; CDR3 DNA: TGTGCCAGCAGTTTACCATGGGGGGACAGGACGAACACTGAAGCTTTCTTT
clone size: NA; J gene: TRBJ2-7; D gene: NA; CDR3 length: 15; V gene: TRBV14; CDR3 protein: CASSQLTGRTYEQYF; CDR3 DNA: TGTGCCAGCAGCCAGCTGACAGGTCGAACCTACGAGCAGTACTTC
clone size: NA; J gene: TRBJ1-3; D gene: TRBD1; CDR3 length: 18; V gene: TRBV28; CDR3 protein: CASSFDTHRGTSGNTIYF; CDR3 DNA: TGTGCCAGCAGTTTTGACACTCACAGGGGCACCTCTGGAAACACCATATATTTT
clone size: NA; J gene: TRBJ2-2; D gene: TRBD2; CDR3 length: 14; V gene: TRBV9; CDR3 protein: CASSVGGRTGELFF; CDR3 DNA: TGTGCCAGCAGCGTAGGCGGGAGGACCGGGGAGCTGTTTTTT
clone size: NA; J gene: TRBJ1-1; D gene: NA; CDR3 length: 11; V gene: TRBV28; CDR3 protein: CASSFGREAFF; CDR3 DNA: TGTGCCAGCAGTTTTGGCAGAGAAGCTTTCTTT